This entry concerns a single TCR beta chain. The data stem from a study of technical replicates of blood from a few donors. Repertoires were generated with immunoSEQ multiplex PCR, while TCRdb's copy carries only in-frame clones and drops some. The table shows tens of thousands of clones, with roughly 98% occurring only once. Trimming shortened V by 0 bases and J by 7 bases, and 8 bases separated the two germline ends. Per germline, CDR1 SGDLS and CDR2 YYNGEE. This CDR3 has 12 amino acids. This clonotype originated in a human donor in good health. Material for sequencing was T cells isolated from PBMCs. The V call is TRBV9, the J call TRBJ2-7; the D is unclear. The CDR3 nucleotides read TGTGCCAGCAGCGTAGAAGACAAGGAGCAGTACTTC. Amino acids: CASSVEDKEQYF.